Following are 10 T cell receptor beta chains from one sample sequenced in a study of T cell changes during pregnancy in multiple sclerosis. Assay: immunoSEQ multiplex PCR; the TCRdb copy retains only in-frame clones and omits some. The sample lists 40,000 to 45,000 clones, roughly nine tenths occurring once. Sequencing used CD4+ T cells from peripheral blood mononuclear cells, obtained in the first trimester of pregnancy. These receptor sequences come from a female donor with multiple sclerosis, enrolled in a pregnancy study.

The V and J genes are TRBV12-5 and TRBJ2-2; tentative D call: TRBD2 (6 bases). Germline CDR1 and CDR2: LGHNT and FRNRAP. The CDR3 runs to 17 residues. Trimming shortened V by 1 base and J by 1 base, and 13 bases separated the two germline ends. The DNA of the CDR3 is TGTGCTAGTGGTTTGGCCTACGGAGGGGAGAACACCGGGGAGCTGTTTTTT. It is translated as CASGLAYGGENTGELFF.

The V call is TRBV5-6, the J call TRBJ2-7; 8 nucleotides match TRBD1. V gave up 0 bases and J gave up 5 bases; unmatched junction bases: 4. The germline V gene encodes CDR1 SGHDT and CDR2 YYEEEE. The CDR3 extends over 14 amino acids. The CDR3: CASSLEQGANEQYF. Here the CDR3 DNA reads TGTGCCAGCAGCTTGGAGCAGGGGGCCAACGAGCAGTACTTC.

This chain links TRBV5-5 with TRBJ2-3; 8 bases fit TRBD2. CDR1 is SGHKS and CDR2 is YYEKEE in the germline V gene (reference sequence). The CDR3 is 15 amino acids. After removal of 1 base from V and 5 bases from J, the junction contained 6 bases not matched to a gene. CDR3 DNA sequence: TGTGCCAGCAGCTTGACGGGAGGGGTGGGAGATACGCAGTATTTT. Translating gives CASSLTGGVGDTQYF.

This chain links TRBV5-6 with TRBJ2-5; D is unclear. The V gene lost 2 bases and the J gene lost 0 bases, with 11 bases spanning the gap. Looked up from germline, CDR1 is SGHDT and CDR2 is YYEEEE. This CDR3 spans 15 amino acids. For the CDR3, the DNA is TGTGCCAGCAGCTTAGTGGGCCCAGACCAAGAGACCCAGTACTTC. Translated, it gives CASSLVGPDQETQYF.

This sequence joins TRBV6-6 and TRBJ2-7; 10 nucleotides agree with TRBD1. Germline-derived CDR1 and CDR2 are MNHNY and SVGAGI (reference sequence). The CDR3 has 15 residues. With 7 bases clipped from V and 5 bases from J, the junction kept 11 bases outside the gene matches. CDR3 DNA: TGTGCCAGCACAGACCGGGACAGGGGCGGCCACGAGCAGTACTTC. Translation gives CASTDRDRGGHEQYF.

The V and J genes are TRBV7-3 and TRBJ2-1; D gene unclear. The CDR3 loop spans 13 amino acids. The germline V gene encodes CDR1 SGHTA and CDR2 FQGTGA. Trimming shortened V by 3 bases and J by 9 bases, and 12 bases separated the two germline ends. The CDR3 region has the DNA TGTGCCAGCAGCTTTGGGTTGGGCACTGAGCAGTTCTTC. As protein: CASSFGLGTEQFF.

The V call is TRBV10-3, the J call TRBJ1-1, with D unclear. Trimming shortened V by 2 bases and J by 3 bases, and 10 bases separated the two germline ends. This CDR3 region has 14 residues. Germline V gene lookup returns CDR1 ENHRY and CDR2 SYGVKD. The CDR3 coding sequence is TGTGCCATCAGTGAGGGGCAGTTGGACACTGAAGCTTTCTTT. As protein: CAISEGQLDTEAFF.

The J gene is TRBJ2-5, the V gene TRBV4-1; 8 bases map to TRBD2. The CDR3 is made up of 15 amino acids. The V and J ends lost 1 base and 4 bases, in that order; junction bases with no gene match: 5. Germline CDR1 and CDR2: MGHRA and YSYEKL. The CDR3 nucleotides are TGCGCCAGCAGCCAAGTGGGACTAGGCCGAGAGACCCAGTACTTC. This translates into CASSQVGLGRETQYF.

The rearrangement joins TRBV4-1 to TRBJ2-7; 9 positions match TRBD1. Germline-derived CDR1 and CDR2 are MGHRA and YSYEKL. This CDR3 is built from 16 residues. Trimming at V came to 5 bases and at J to 4 bases, leaving 12 bases not matched to a gene. CDR3 sequence: CASSSNLWTGAYEQYF. The CDR3 DNA is TGCGCCAGCAGCTCTAACCTTTGGACAGGGGCGTACGAGCAGTACTTC.

This sequence joins TRBV19 and TRBJ2-7; 8 bases are shared with TRBD1. CDR1 and CDR2 from the germline V gene are LNHDA and SQIVND (reference sequence). The CDR3 spans 13 residues. After removal of 9 bases from V and 2 bases from J, the junction contained 6 bases not matched to a gene. CDR3 sequence: CASRDRRTYEQYF. CDR3 DNA: TGTGCCAGCCGGGACAGGCGTACCTACGAGCAGTACTTC.